A single T cell receptor (beta chain) is shown here with its context. Which antigen it targets is not known. Qualities for individual bases were not recorded, and no much larger clone is one base off. The library was built by means of the immunoSEQ multiplex PCR assay. For the multiplex PCR, a mixture combining 60 forward primers for TCR Vbeta segments and 13 reverse primers for TCR Jbeta segments was used. The CDR3 region of rearranged TCR beta genes was amplified from genomic DNA by a multiplex PCR assay. The amplified TCR beta libraries were sequenced on the Illumina HiSeq System as 87-base-pair reads. As for the original processing: A later analysis counted about 80 million unique TCR beta chains across the 550 to 800 repertoires, and some 12 million of these chains were shared by at least two donors. A nearest-neighbor algorithm error-corrected the raw reads and collapsed the reads into unique sequences, merging closely related sequences to remove PCR and sequencing errors. To assign V, D and J gene segments, CDR3 sequences were aligned to IMGT reference sequences. For a sequence to be retained, a match of at least six nucleotides to both a V gene segment and a J gene segment was required. A rearrangement was called productive if the CDR3 had no stop codons and remained in frame with V and J, and every other rearrangement was called non-productive. CDR3 was defined by IMGT convention, running from the second conserved V-encoded cysteine to the conserved J-encoded phenylalanine. The earlier analysis of about 560 of the donors excluded any sequence lacking an unambiguous match to a single V gene segment. An earlier analysis of a few hundred of the donors called V segments functional above 56.7% productive rearrangements and segregating when the between-donor standard deviation exceeded 5%. A statistical classification framework was developed to diagnose cytomegalovirus status using the catalog of TCR beta chain sequences. In a later analysis, V and J genes were assigned by comparing TCR nucleotide sequences against IMGT/GENE-DB human TR gene sequences. A later analysis assigned CDR3 sequences and most-parsimonious VDJ recombination scenarios with the TCRdist pipeline. In a later analysis, each TCR beta chain was defined by its CDR3 amino acid sequence together with its V-gene family, and reads lacking a unique V-gene family were excluded. As a way to deal with suspected cross-contamination and a sequencing artifact, a later analysis dropped 450 to 700 nucleotide sequences that were highly shared and had low generation probability. In a later analysis, a clonal expansion index for each public chain was calculated from normalized within-repertoire ranks of inferred template counts. In a later analysis, generation probabilities were computed with a VDJ recombination model fitted to out-of-frame rearrangements, and the resulting probabilities were checked against IGoR. A later analysis scored TCR-TCR, TCR-HLA and TCR-CMV co-occurrence with hypergeometric tests, applying a repertoire-size bias correction to TCR pairs. A later analysis estimated false discovery rates by permuting HLA or CMV assignments 20 times. In a later analysis, co-occurring TCRs were grouped using DBSCAN, with TCRdist sequence similarity added in when clustering inside HLA-allele-positive subsets. Co-occurrence clustering excluded repertoires with fewer than 30,000 or more than 120,000 public chains, plus five with anomalous nucleotide sharing. TCRdb stores this immuneACCESS table with in-frame sequences only. Part of the clones is absent; in the studies checked, under half of the shortfall reflects unresolved V genes, and no reason is known for the rest. That table is the source of V, J and clone size, and D and trimming were worked out from the DNA. The sample table records about 73,000 clones; around 80% of these occur just once. The ten most abundant clones make up around 0.96% of the sample.

The data were obtained in a study of cytomegalovirus exposure and HLA in healthy donors listed by TCRdb under 2017. As for the study more broadly: An earlier analysis of some 550 of the donors reported 250 to 300 Gb of sequence data and 100 million to 130 million unique TCR beta sequences from about 179 million T cells. Approximately 310 gigabases of sequencing data and around 80 million unique TCR sequences made up an early release that covered nearly 650 HLA-typed donors. Among the roughly 400 genotyped donors, more than 70% belonged to the genetic ancestry cluster associated with self-reported Caucasian donors. The study aimed to test whether cataloging public T cell receptors could reveal signatures of past pathogen exposure. Using immunosequencing, the study profiled T cell repertoires from 500 to 800 subjects and related those repertoires to cytomegalovirus serostatus. A separate validation cohort of more than 100 different subjects was used in addition to the roughly 700-subject first cohort. To predict cytomegalovirus infection status, the study combined high-throughput TCR immunosequencing, statistical association of individual TCRs with disease status, and machine learning. In a later analysis, previously published TCR beta repertoires from more than 500 donors were re-analyzed and high-resolution HLA genotyping was added so that TCR occurrence patterns could be studied. Rather than using new phenotypic data, the later analysis identified candidate immune exposures from TCR beta sequences and from how often those sequences occurred across donors. To decide whether each TCR beta V gene segment behaved as functional or pseudogenic, an earlier analysis of 587 of the donors relied on high-throughput TCR beta sequencing. Donor age, sex, ethnicity and CMV serostatus were collected together with the repertoire data. In a later genetic analysis, genome-wide SNP genotypes for about three fifths of the 666 donors were used, and that subset was treated as a discovery cohort. Every discovery cohort repertoire had been produced on one sequencing platform. Both class I and class II loci were covered by HLA typing, at four-digit resolution. Typing coverage varied by locus: roughly 629-640 donors for A, B, C, DRB1 and DQB1; approximately 520 for DQA1; some 610 for DPA1; approximately 450 for DPB1. Roughly five DR-DQ haplotypes were treated as single units for association and clustering because of strong linkage in the cohort. Among 300 to 500 genotyped donors of the cohort, an average of roughly 230,000 unique TCR beta nucleotide sequences was sequenced per donor, of which approximately 18% were non-productive. Beyond this particular receptor, the publication reports: A later analysis associated 16,951 TCR beta sequences with specific HLA alleles at a false discovery rate of 0.05. A later analysis found that TCR association rates varied across HLA loci, with DRB1 alleles showing the most associated TCRs and HLA-C alleles the fewest. The authors suggested that the approach could potentially be extended to other disease states and immunological phenotypes. A further reported finding was that TCR beta sequences accurately predicted the HLA-A and HLA-B alleles for most subjects in the first cohort. In a later analysis, HLA-associated TCR beta chains were found to be more clonally expanded and to have lower generation probabilities than equally common non-associated chains. Some IMGT-functional V segments, including TRBV6-2 and TRBV6-3, could not be distinguished by the 87-base-pair reads and were therefore excluded. The sequencing pipeline was judged likely to have produced a cluster of highly shared sequence variants as a technical artifact. Only TCR beta chains were sequenced in this cohort, and the absence of alpha or paired-chain data limited detectable features. In a later genetic analysis, fewer N-insertions in productive TCRs were reported among donors in an Asian-associated ancestry cluster than the roughly 700-donor mean. V-gene and J-gene trimming of TCR beta chains was associated with a missense DCLRE1C variant in a later genetic analysis, and the association was replicated in an independent cohort. Most CMV-associated TCR beta chains appeared to be HLA-restricted in a later analysis, and the HLA associations seemed to be driven largely by CMV exposure. A few of the identified cytomegalovirus-associated TCR beta chains were confirmed in vitro to be specific for cytomegalovirus antigens. According to a later analysis, parvovirus B19, influenza, CMV and Epstein-Barr virus appeared linked to several top co-occurrence clusters. Because some donors lacked HLA typing at each locus, the association tests relied only on the typed subset. CMV serostatus was the only immune exposure information available for the cohort. The classifier was reported to diagnose cytomegalovirus status with high specificity and sensitivity in both the original and validation cohorts. When HLA alleles, especially DR and DQ, strongly co-occurred, attributing TCR associations to individual alleles was difficult. Most TCR sequences were observed very rarely across donors, whereas some public TCRs were present in many individuals. In an earlier analysis of some 640 of the donors, most TCR beta V segments were observed in productive rearrangements about 87% or about 30% of the time, broadly matching IMGT annotations. Correlated functional status among segregating V segments might reflect linkage disequilibrium, but an unknown experimental factor could not be ruled out. The study listed 150 to 200 TCR beta chains as associated with cytomegalovirus. Roughly uniform sequencing depth across donors was assumed in presence/absence analyses, although this assumption may not hold. Because counts were too low, seventeen rarely observed V segments, including chromosome 9 orphons, were excluded from the earlier analysis of 587 of the donors.

The cohort consisted of hundreds of healthy bone marrow donors. Cohort members were all nominally healthy when sampled, although unrecorded immune exposures were likely present. The donor was CMV seronegative and belonged to the group of 350 to 400 seronegative cohort members. A peripheral blood sample was collected from each donor, and TCR beta sequencing was performed on peripheral blood mononuclear cells. The Qiagen DNeasy Blood Extraction Kit was used to extract genomic DNA from the blood cell samples. The CDR3 goes from the cysteine to the phenylalanine over 14 residues. Only the CDR3 DNA is retained, 42 bases long and in frame from the first base. CDR1 and CDR2 are read off the germline V gene as KGHSH and LQKENI. Deletion took 0 bases off V and 2 bases off J, with a span of 8 bases between the germline ends.

This clonotype originated in a male donor in good health and CMV-seronegative. The sample taken for sequencing was PBMCs. Recombination connected TRBV18 to TRBJ2-7, with a weak D call of TRBD2 (6 bases match). The nucleotides are TGTGCCAGCTCACCACCGGGGAGGACCTACGAGCAGTACTTC. This codes for CASSPPGRTYEQYF.